This T cell receptor beta chain was recorded in a study of shared clonotypes between healthy human individuals. Across the study: Each donor's CD8 memory used one plate, CD8 naive two, each CD4 subset three.

Turning to this clone: Its specificity is not known.

Findings of the study overall: Sampling covered nothing but blood. Tissue TCR repertoires likely differ from those found in blood.

Germline V CDR1 and CDR2: SGHNT, YENEEA. The V end lost 4 bases, the J end lost 8 bases, and 10 bases lay between the germline ends. The CDR3 runs to 12 residues. The assay was run at deep level. The protocol was immunoSEQ multiplex PCR, while the TCRdb copy is restricted to in-frame clones and leaves out a portion. The sample includes roughly 1 million clones, more than 65% of them seen just once. The receptor was isolated from a man younger than 35 in good health. The sequencing input was memory CD4+ T cells sorted from blood. Stated subset: CD45RA-negative fraction. The chain uses TRBV11-3 and TRBJ2-3; D possibly corresponds to TRBD2 (5 bases). The DNA of the CDR3 is TGTGCCAGCAGCTCATCAGAGGGTACGCAGTATTTT. This sequence encodes CASSSSEGTQYF.